What follows are 2 T cell receptor beta chains derived from one specimen sequenced in a study of blood T cells in healthy people across ages. Combining a sample-barcoded 5' primer with a J-beta primer mix, a second PCR ran for roughly 6 to 12 cycles. TCRdb recomputed calls from the 5' RACE reads with MiXCR, one row per CDR3 protein. The sample shows about 680,000 distinct CDR3 sequences, around 45% of them seen only once. Sample: blood. The origin of the receptors is a woman aged 60-70 years in good health.

This clonotype was seen only a few times. The chain joins TRBV3-1 to TRBJ1-1; D not certain. Trimming stripped 0 bases from V and 6 bases from J, with 11 bases between. Per the germline V gene, CDR1 is LGHDT and CDR2 is YNNKEL (reference sequence). This CDR3 has 14 residues. As DNA, the CDR3 is TGTGCCAGCAGCCAAGATCCCCAGCGGCCTGAAGCTTTCTTT. The encoded protein is CASSQDPQRPEAFF.

The chain links TRBV7-2 to TRBJ2-5, with 11 bases that match TRBD2. The DNA end lines up better with TRBJ2-7; the J call may be wrong. The CDR3 length is 15 residues. Germline lookup yields CDR1 SGHTA and CDR2 FQGNSA. The CDR3 protein is CASNHQASGRYEQYF. Written as DNA, the CDR3 is TGTGCCAGCAACCACCAGGCTAGCGGGAGGTACGAGCAGTACTTC.